These 27 T cell receptor beta chains were sequenced from one sample in a study of blood T cell repertoires in COVID-19. Only in-frame clones appear in the TCRdb table, and some are missing; sequencing was by immunoSEQ multiplex PCR. The sample yields more than 85,000 clones, around nine tenths seen once. The sample consisted of peripheral blood. The receptor set was obtained from a woman between 65 and 79 years old with acute or convalescent COVID-19.

This clone was detected only once. V is TRBV12-3 or TRBV12-4 and J is TRBJ2-2; TRBD1 agrees at 7 bases. The CDR3 runs to 13 residues. As DNA, the CDR3 is TGTGCTGGGCGACAGGGTAACACCGGGGAGCTGTTTTTT. Translation gives CAGRQGNTGELFF.

The CDR3 loop reads CASSEGSSYNSPLHF. DNA of the CDR3: TGTGCCAGCAGTGAAGGGAGCTCCTATAATTCACCCCTCCACTTT. The chain employs TRBV6-1 and TRBJ1-6; D remains unclear. V shed 1 base and J shed 0 bases, with 4 bases lying between them. This CDR3 comprises 15 residues. Germline CDR1 reads MNHNS; CDR2 reads SASEGT.

The rearrangement uses TRBV27 and TRBJ1-2; maybe TRBD1 (6 bases). V was clipped by 6 bases and J by 7 bases, with 18 bases between them. Germline CDR1 reads MNHEY; CDR2 reads SMNVEV (reference sequence). CDR3 length: 14 residues. The CDR3 here is CASRSQGIGGGYTF. The CDR3 region has the DNA TGTGCCAGCAGATCACAGGGAATAGGGGGTGGCTACACCTTC.

This rearrangement joins TRBV6-5 to TRBJ2-5, with 10 bases that match TRBD2. This CDR3 comprises 15 residues. V gave up 5 bases and J gave up 2 bases; unmatched junction bases: 5. Germline values: CDR1 MNHEY, CDR2 SVGAGI. DNA of the CDR3: TGTGCCAGCAGTCTAGCGGGGGCCGGACAAGAGACCCAGTACTTC. Translation: CASSLAGAGQETQYF.

The CDR3 here is CASSQDPGFGNTIYF. CDR3 nucleotide sequence: TGTGCCAGCAGCCAAGACCCGGGGTTTGGAAACACCATATATTTT. The chain employs TRBV3-1 (or the pseudogene TRBV3-2) and TRBJ1-3, with unresolved D. This CDR3 region has 15 residues. Looked up from germline, CDR1 is LGHDT and CDR2 is YNNKEL (reference sequence). Trimming removed 0 bases from V and 3 bases from J, with 9 bases in between.

This rearrangement joins TRBV11-2 to TRBJ2-7; TRBD1 might be the D (6 bases). Germline values: CDR1 SGHAT, CDR2 FQNNGV. The V gene lost 0 bases and the J gene lost 3 bases, with 12 bases spanning the gap. There are 15 residues in the CDR3. The CDR3, as DNA: TGTGCCAGCAGCTTAGATCAACAGGGTCACTACGAGCAGTACTTC. Amino acid sequence: CASSLDQQGHYEQYF. The variable domain in full, with the rest retrieved from reference TRBV11-2 and TRBJ2-7, is EAGVAQSPRYKIIEKRQSVAFWCNPISGHATLYWYQQILGQGPKLLIQFQNNGVVDDSQLPKDRFSAERLKGVDSTLKIQPAKLEDSAVYLCASSLDQQGHYEQYFGPGTRLTVT.

This clone has a handful of counts. V is TRBV7-8 and J is TRBJ1-5; D remains unclear. Germline V gene sequence: CDR1 SGHVS, CDR2 FQNEAQ. The CDR3 contains 15 residues. The V end was cut by 6 bases, the J end by 4 bases, with 16 bases between. The CDR3 DNA follows: TGTGCCAGCAGTACCGATGGACGGGGAAATCAGCCCCAGCATTTT. Its protein is CASSTDGRGNQPQHF. The whole variable domain, filled in from reference TRBV7-8 and TRBJ1-5, reads GAGVSQSPRYKVAKRGQDVALRCDPISGHVSLFWYQQALGQGPEFLTYFQNEAQLDKSGLPSDRFFAERPEGSVSTLKIQRTQQEDSAVYLCASSTDGRGNQPQHFGDGTRLSIL.

The chain employs TRBV5-1 and TRBJ1-1; the D gene is possibly TRBD1 (5 bases). This CDR3 comprises 12 residues. Trimming removed 4 bases at V and 10 bases at J, with 14 bases between. Germline CDR1 reads SGHRS; CDR2 reads YFSETQ. CDR3 residues: CASSPGPTGAFF. CDR3 bases: TGCGCCAGCAGCCCCGGGCCCACAGGAGCTTTCTTT.

The chain couples TRBV12-3 or TRBV12-4 to TRBJ2-7; TRBD1 is a possible D gene (6 bases). CDR3 length: 13 amino acids. Trimming removed 3 bases at V and 6 bases at J, with 12 bases between. The CDR3 reads CASSFSRDTEQYF. CDR3 nucleotide sequence: TGTGCCAGCAGTTTTTCCCGGGACACCGAGCAGTACTTC.

This clone was found a few times. This chain joins TRBV19 and TRBJ1-5; 8 nucleotides match TRBD1. The V and J ends lost 7 bases and 3 bases, in that order; junction bases with no gene match: 5. Germline V gives CDR1 LNHDA, CDR2 SQIVND (reference sequence). This CDR3 contains 14 residues. The chain's CDR3 is CASNLDRVNQPQHF. For the CDR3, the DNA is TGTGCCAGTAATCTGGACAGGGTCAATCAGCCCCAGCATTTT.

This chain links TRBV19 with TRBJ1-3; D remains ambiguous. Germline V gene lookup returns CDR1 LNHDA and CDR2 SQIVND (reference sequence). V was clipped by 4 bases and J by 2 bases, with 12 bases between them. The CDR3 runs to 15 residues. The CDR3 DNA reads TGTGCCAGTAGTAGACCTACGGGAACTGGAAACACCATATATTTT. Amino acids: CASSRPTGTGNTIYF.

V is TRBV7-9 and J is TRBJ2-3; TRBD2 aligns across 10 bases. V was clipped by 5 bases and J by 0 bases; unmatched bases: 11. This CDR3 has 18 amino acids. Germline CDR1 is SEHNR and CDR2 is FQNEAQ (reference sequence). CDR3 coding DNA: TGTGCCAGCAGCCCTCGGTTCTCTAGCGGGGGTAGCACAGATACGCAGTATTTT. Residues: CASSPRFSSGGSTDTQYF.

The chain links TRBV10-1 to TRBJ1-6, with D unresolved. Germline V lookup: CDR1 WNHNN, CDR2 SYGVQD (reference sequence). The CDR3 spans 14 residues. V lost 3 bases, J lost 7 bases, and 10 bases lay in between. The chain's CDR3 is CASSDYSQNSPLHF. CDR3 bases: TGCGCCAGCAGTGATTACAGCCAAAATTCACCCCTCCACTTT.

The rearrangement links TRBV14 to TRBJ2-1, with TRBD1 identical over 11 bases. Germline CDR1 and CDR2: SGHDN and FVKESK. V gave up 5 bases and J gave up 6 bases; unmatched junction bases: 12. The CDR3 loop spans 17 amino acids. CDR3 bases: TGTGCCAGCAGCTTACCGTCCGGGACAGGGGGTCGCAATGAGCAGTTCTTC. Protein product: CASSLPSGTGGRNEQFF.

Concerning this clone itself: The same CDR3 also results from other DNA sequences found in this sample. The J gene is TRBJ1-2, the V gene TRBV28, with 7 positions matching TRBD1. V lost 4 bases to trimming and J lost 2 bases; unmatched junction nucleotides: 4. The CDR3 has 14 residues. The germline V gene encodes CDR1 MDHEN and CDR2 SYDVKM. As DNA, the CDR3 is TGTGCCAGCAGTTCGACAGGGAGGAACTATGGCTACACCTTC. Translating gives CASSSTGRNYGYTF.

V gene TRBV29-1 combines with J gene TRBJ2-2; 9 bases fit TRBD2. CDR1 and CDR2 from the germline V gene are SQVTM and ANQGSEA. V trimming: 5 bases; J trimming: 4 bases; junction bases outside the gene matches: 8. The CDR3 sequence is 15 residues long. In DNA form, the CDR3 reads TGCAGCGTTCGATCTCTAGCGGGAATCACCGGGGAGCTGTTTTTT. Its protein product is CSVRSLAGITGELFF.

The gene calls are TRBV19 and TRBJ2-2, with 11 bases matching TRBD1. The CDR3 extends over 16 amino acids. V was clipped by 3 bases and J by 2 bases; unmatched bases: 2. The germline gives CDR1 LNHDA, CDR2 SQIVND (reference sequence). Here the CDR3 reads CASSIGQGANTGELFF. The CDR3 region has the DNA TGTGCCAGTAGTATCGGACAGGGGGCCAACACCGGGGAGCTGTTTTTT.

The J gene is TRBJ1-1, the V gene TRBV28; TRBD1 is a possible D gene (5 bases). Between the trimmed V and J ends, which lost 7 bases and 1 base, there was a span of 13 bases. Per the germline V gene, CDR1 is MDHEN and CDR2 is SYDVKM. This CDR3 spans 14 amino acids. CDR3 coding DNA: TGTGCCAGCACTATAGGGGATGGGAACACTGAAGCTTTCTTT. Protein: CASTIGDGNTEAFF.

This chain links TRBV11-3 with TRBJ2-2; 8 nucleotides align to TRBD2. Trimming at V came to 2 bases and at J to 3 bases, leaving 8 bases not matched to a gene. The CDR3 has 17 residues. Germline V CDR1 and CDR2: SGHNT, YENEEA. As DNA, the CDR3 is TGTGCCAGCAGCTTAAGTACGGTAGCGGGATACACCGGGGAGCTGTTTTTT. This translates into CASSLSTVAGYTGELFF.

The chain uses TRBV4-1 and TRBJ1-4, with D unresolved. The CDR3 has 15 residues. V lost 1 base and J lost 3, with 9 bases in between. Germline lookup yields CDR1 MGHRA and CDR2 YSYEKL. In DNA form, the CDR3 reads TGCGCCAGCAGCCAAGGTTTCGGGTCTAATGAAAAACTGTTTTTT. This translates into CASSQGFGSNEKLFF.

This chain uses TRBV21-1 with TRBJ2-3; TRBD2 reflects the table's D call only, with no check against the DNA. TRBV21-1 is given as a pseudogene. CDR3 length: 18 amino acids. Written as DNA, the CDR3 is TGTGCCAGCAGCAAAATCCCTATAGCGGGAGGCCCAAAGGATACGCAGTATTTT. Its translation: CASSKIPIAGGPKDTQYF.

This chain joins TRBV7-9 and TRBJ1-4; D call uncertain. Per the germline V gene, CDR1 is SEHNR and CDR2 is FQNEAQ (reference sequence). The CDR3 has 12 amino acids. V was pared by 5 bases and J by 7 bases, with 8 bases between. CDR3 DNA sequence: TGTGCCAGCAGCGAGGGAGGTGAAAAACTGTTTTTT. This gives the protein CASSEGGEKLFF.

The chain recombines TRBV24-1 with TRBJ1-1; 7 bases fit TRBD1. Germline CDR1 and CDR2: KGHDR and SFDVKD. There are 11 residues in the CDR3. CDR3 in amino acids: CATGEDTEAFF. Written as DNA, the CDR3 is TGTGCTACAGGGGAGGACACTGAAGCTTTCTTT.

This clone was found once. V and J are TRBV5-1 and TRBJ2-7, with D tentatively TRBD2 (5 bases). Germline values: CDR1 SGHRS, CDR2 YFSETQ. The length of the CDR3 is 14 residues. V lost 6 bases to trimming and J lost 5 bases, with 18 bases between them. The CDR3 here is CASKLELVGDEQYF. The CDR3 coding sequence is TGCGCCAGCAAGTTGGAACTAGTCGGCGACGAGCAGTACTTC.

This chain joins TRBV4-2 and TRBJ1-3; 7 nucleotides agree with TRBD1. Trimming cost V 3 bases and J 1 base; bases outside gene matches: 6. Looked up from germline, CDR1 is LGHNA and CDR2 is YNFKEQ. This CDR3 has 16 residues. CDR3 loop: CASSQLRRGSGNTIYF. CDR3 in DNA: TGTGCCAGCAGCCAGCTACGCAGGGGGTCTGGAAACACCATATATTTT.

The J gene is TRBJ2-2, the V gene TRBV7-2; 7 nucleotides agree with TRBD1. The V and J ends lost 5 bases and 1 base, in that order; junction bases with no gene match: 7. The germline V gene has CDR1 SGHTA and CDR2 FQGNSA. The CDR3 is 16 amino acids. DNA for the CDR3: TGTGCCAGCAGCGCTCAGACAGGGTTGAACACCGGGGAGCTGTTTTTT. Protein product: CASSAQTGLNTGELFF.

This chain links TRBV5-6 with TRBJ1-2, with TRBD1 matching over 7 bases. The CDR3 runs to 15 residues. Germline CDR1 is SGHDT and CDR2 is YYEEEE. With V trimmed by 4 bases and J by 5 bases, 11 bases remained unmatched. In nucleotides, the CDR3 is TGTGCCAGCAGCGGTTCCAGGGGGGACCCTTATGGCTACACCTTC. This sequence encodes CASSGSRGDPYGYTF.